Given below is one TCR beta chain in context. The antigen this receptor binds is unknown. No base quality values were provided; no much bigger clone lies one nucleotide off. In the germline V gene, CDR1 corresponds to KGHSH and CDR2 to LQKENI. From its cysteine to its phenylalanine, the CDR3 spans 14 amino acids. The read is trimmed to its CDR3 DNA, 42 bases read in frame from base 1. V and J are truncated by 3 bases and 10 bases respectively, leaving an intervening sequence of 13 bases. Library prep was done by the immunoSEQ multiplex PCR assay. A mixture of 60 forward primers for TCR Vbeta segments and 13 reverse primers for TCR Jbeta segments was used in the multiplex PCR. The CDR3 region of rearranged TCR beta genes was amplified from genomic DNA with a multiplex PCR assay. The Illumina HiSeq System was used to sequence the amplified TCR beta libraries as 87-base-pair reads. The paper's processing steps were these. Across the 600 to 700 repertoires, a later analysis counted approximately 75 million unique TCR beta chains, roughly 11 million of which were shared by at least two donors. Raw reads were error-corrected and collapsed into unique sequences by a nearest-neighbor algorithm in which closely related sequences were merged to remove PCR and sequencing errors. CDR3 sequences were aligned to IMGT reference sequences to assign V, D and J gene segments. For a sequence to be retained, a match of at least six nucleotides was required to both a V gene segment and a J gene segment. Rearrangements were classified as productive when the CDR3 lacked stop codons and remained in frame with V and J, and all other rearrangements were classified as non-productive. CDR3 was defined according to IMGT convention as the region running from the second conserved V-encoded cysteine to the conserved J-encoded phenylalanine. The earlier analysis of about 530 of the donors excluded any sequence lacking an unambiguous match to a single V gene segment. In an earlier analysis of some 590 of the donors, a V segment was called functional when productive rearrangements were above 56.7%, and segregating when the standard deviation between donors exceeded 5%. A statistical classification framework was built for diagnosing cytomegalovirus status from the catalog of TCR beta chain sequences. V and J gene assignment, in a later analysis, came from comparing TCR nucleotide sequences with IMGT/GENE-DB human TR gene sequences. The TCRdist pipeline was used in a later analysis to assign CDR3 sequences and most-parsimonious VDJ recombination scenarios. In a later analysis, every TCR beta chain was defined by the combination of its CDR3 amino acid sequence and its V-gene family, and reads without a unique V-gene family were dropped. In a later analysis, around 650 highly shared, low-generation-probability nucleotide sequences were removed to address suspected cross-contamination and a sequencing artifact. For each public chain, a later analysis derived a clonal expansion index from normalized ranks of inferred template counts within each repertoire. A later analysis computed generation probabilities with a VDJ recombination model fitted to out-of-frame rearrangements, and checked the results against IGoR. In a later analysis, TCR-TCR, TCR-HLA and TCR-CMV co-occurrence was scored with hypergeometric tests, and a repertoire-size bias correction was applied to TCR pairs. In a later analysis, false discovery rates were estimated by permuting HLA or CMV assignments 20 times. In a later analysis, co-occurring TCRs were grouped using DBSCAN, and TCRdist sequence similarity was added for clustering within HLA-allele-positive subsets. Repertoires with fewer than 30,000 or more than 120,000 public chains were left out of co-occurrence clustering, as were about 5 repertoires with anomalous nucleotide sharing. Held by TCRdb, this immuneACCESS table contains in-frame sequences only and omits some clones. Under half of the omission traces to an unresolved V gene where checked; the cause of the rest is unknown. The V and J calls and the clone size are those of that table, but D and trimming were determined from the DNA. This sample gives 110,000 or so clones in total; roughly 70% of them show up just once. Roughly 4.2% of the sample comes from the top ten.

The cohort was made up of approximately 700 healthy bone marrow donors. At the time of sampling, all cohort members were nominally healthy, though unrecorded immune exposures were likely present. The donor was CMV seropositive and was included in the group of 250 to 350 seropositive cohort members. Every donor gave a peripheral blood sample, and the peripheral blood mononuclear cells from that sample were used for TCR beta sequencing. The Qiagen DNeasy Blood Extraction Kit was used to extract genomic DNA from the blood cell samples. The data stem from a study of cytomegalovirus exposure and HLA in healthy donors (dated by TCRdb to 2016 to 2017). Looking at the study overall: An earlier analysis of under 600 of the donors reported approximately 270 Gb of sequence data and some 120 million unique TCR beta sequences from about 180 million T cells. An early release covering roughly 580 HLA-typed donors comprised 250 to 350 gigabases of sequencing data and tens of millions of unique TCR sequences. A later genetic analysis used genome-wide SNP genotypes for about 60% of the roughly 670 donors, treating that subset as a discovery cohort. A handful of DR-DQ haplotypes were handled as single units for association and clustering because linkage in the cohort was strong. In an earlier analysis of 587 of the donors, high-throughput TCR beta sequencing was used to judge whether each TCR beta V gene segment behaved as functional or pseudogenic. Alongside the repertoire data, information on donor age, sex, ethnicity and CMV serostatus was compiled. Every repertoire in the discovery cohort had been generated on one and the same sequencing platform. Typing coverage varied by locus: roughly 629-640 donors for A, B, C, DRB1 and DQB1; more than 500 for DQA1; approximately 570 for DPA1; approximately 450 for DPB1. Rather than using new phenotypic data, the later analysis identified candidate immune exposures from TCR beta sequences and from how often those sequences occurred across donors. Besides the first cohort of around 670 subjects, a separate validation cohort made up of some 110 different subjects was used. The aim of the study was to test whether cataloging public T cell receptors could identify signatures of past pathogen exposure. Class I and class II HLA loci were covered by the typing at four-digit resolution. The genetic ancestry cluster associated with self-reported Caucasian donors included 80% to 90% of the roughly 390 genotyped donors. Among 300 to 500 genotyped donors of the cohort, an average of roughly 230,000 unique TCR beta nucleotide sequences was sequenced per donor, of which 15% to 20% were non-productive. A later analysis re-examined previously published TCR beta repertoires from several hundred donors and added high-resolution HLA genotyping to investigate patterns of TCR occurrence. The T cell repertoires of 666 subjects were profiled by immunosequencing and related to cytomegalovirus serostatus. The study combined high-throughput TCR immunosequencing, statistical association of individual TCRs with disease status, and machine learning to predict cytomegalovirus infection status.

Study-wide findings and limitations: Across donors, most TCR sequences were observed very rarely, whereas some public TCRs were present in many individuals. A total of some 180 TCR beta chains were listed by the study as associated with cytomegalovirus. When HLA alleles, especially DR and DQ, strongly co-occurred, TCR associations were difficult to assign to individual alleles. Linkage disequilibrium might explain the correlated functional status among segregating V segments, but an unknown experimental factor could not be ruled out. Some 16 rarely observed V segments, including chromosome 9 orphons, were excluded from the earlier analysis of several hundred of the donors because counts were too low. Three of the identified cytomegalovirus-associated TCR beta chains were confirmed in vitro to be specific for cytomegalovirus antigens. A further reported finding was that TCR beta sequences accurately predicted the HLA-A and HLA-B alleles for most subjects in the first cohort. The 87-base-pair reads could not distinguish some IMGT-functional V segments, including TRBV6-2 and TRBV6-3, so those segments were excluded. Sequencing depth was assumed to be roughly uniform across donors in the presence/absence analyses, though that assumption may not hold. At a false discovery rate of 0.05, a later analysis linked under 20,000 TCR beta sequences to specific HLA alleles. In an earlier analysis of about 600 of the donors, most TCR beta V segments appeared in productive rearrangements about 87% or about 30% of the time, broadly matching IMGT annotations. For the cohort, immune exposure information was limited to CMV serostatus. A group of highly shared sequence variants was considered likely to be a technical artifact of the sequencing pipeline. A later genetic analysis reported fewer N-insertions in productive TCRs among donors in an Asian-associated ancestry cluster than the roughly 700-donor mean. Because HLA typing was unavailable for some donors at each locus, only the typed subset was used in association tests. A later analysis found that TCR association rates varied across HLA loci, with DRB1 alleles showing the most associated TCRs and HLA-C alleles the fewest. Compared with equally common non-associated chains, HLA-associated TCR beta chains in a later analysis were more clonally expanded and had lower generation probabilities. The classifier was reported to diagnose cytomegalovirus status with high specificity and sensitivity in both the original cohort and the validation cohort. Several of the top co-occurrence clusters appeared to be linked to parvovirus B19, influenza, CMV and Epstein-Barr virus, according to a later analysis. It was suggested by the authors that the approach could potentially be generalized to other disease states and immunological phenotypes. This cohort had only TCR beta chains sequenced, and the lack of alpha or paired-chain data limited which features could be detected. A later genetic analysis associated a missense DCLRE1C variant with V-gene and J-gene trimming of TCR beta chains, and an independent cohort replicated the association. A later analysis found that most CMV-associated TCR beta chains appeared HLA-restricted, with HLA associations seemingly driven largely by CMV exposure.

The sample comprised PBMCs. Recombination connected TRBV18 to TRBJ1-6; D gene: possibly TRBD1, on 5 matching bases. The clonotype comes from a woman between 35 and 50 years old in good health and CMV-seropositive. The CDR3 has the sequence CASSPRTMGSPLHF. The nucleotide sequence is given as TGTGCCAGCTCACCCAGGACAATGGGATCACCCCTCCACTTT.